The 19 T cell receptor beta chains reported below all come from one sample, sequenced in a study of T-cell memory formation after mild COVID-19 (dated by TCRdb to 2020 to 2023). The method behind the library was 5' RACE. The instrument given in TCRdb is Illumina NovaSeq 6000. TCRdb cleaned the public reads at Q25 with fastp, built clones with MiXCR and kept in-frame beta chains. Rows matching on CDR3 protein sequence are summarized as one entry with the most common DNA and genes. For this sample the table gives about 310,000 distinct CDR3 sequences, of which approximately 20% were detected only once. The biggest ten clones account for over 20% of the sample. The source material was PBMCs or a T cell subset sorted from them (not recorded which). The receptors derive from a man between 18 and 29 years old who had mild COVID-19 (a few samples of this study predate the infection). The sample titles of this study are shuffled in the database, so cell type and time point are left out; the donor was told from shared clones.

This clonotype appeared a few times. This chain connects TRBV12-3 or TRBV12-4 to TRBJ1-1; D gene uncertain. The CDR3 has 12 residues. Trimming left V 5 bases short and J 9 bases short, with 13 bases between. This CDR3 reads CASSPPGEKAFF. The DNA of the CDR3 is TGTGCCAGCAGTCCTCCGGGAGAAAAAGCTTTCTTT.

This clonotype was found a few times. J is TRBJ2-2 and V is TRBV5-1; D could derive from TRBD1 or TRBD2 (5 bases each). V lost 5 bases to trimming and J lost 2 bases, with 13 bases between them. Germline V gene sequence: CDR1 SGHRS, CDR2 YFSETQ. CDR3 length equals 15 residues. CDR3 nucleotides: TGCGCCAGCAGGTCCGGGACCCGCAACACCGGGGAGCTGTTTTTT. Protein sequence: CASRSGTRNTGELFF.

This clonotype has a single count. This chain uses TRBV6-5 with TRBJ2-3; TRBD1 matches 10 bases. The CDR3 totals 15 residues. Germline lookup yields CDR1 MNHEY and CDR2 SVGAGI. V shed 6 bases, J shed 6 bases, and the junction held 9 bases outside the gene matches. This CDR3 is CASSTRQGAFDTQYF. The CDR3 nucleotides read TGTGCCAGCAGCACAAGACAGGGGGCTTTTGATACGCAGTATTTT.

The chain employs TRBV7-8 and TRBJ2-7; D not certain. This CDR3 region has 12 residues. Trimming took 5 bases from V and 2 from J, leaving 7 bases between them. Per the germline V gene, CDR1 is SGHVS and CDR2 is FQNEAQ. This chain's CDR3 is CASSALPYEQYF. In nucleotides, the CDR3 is TGTGCCAGCAGCGCACTACCCTACGAGCAGTACTTC.

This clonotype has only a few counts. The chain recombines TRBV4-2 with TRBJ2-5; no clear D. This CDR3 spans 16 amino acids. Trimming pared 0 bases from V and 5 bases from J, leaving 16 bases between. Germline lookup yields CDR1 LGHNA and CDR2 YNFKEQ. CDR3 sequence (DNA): TGTGCCAGCAGCCAAGATCAAGGGCCGATGTTCGAGACCCAGTACTTC. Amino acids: CASSQDQGPMFETQYF.

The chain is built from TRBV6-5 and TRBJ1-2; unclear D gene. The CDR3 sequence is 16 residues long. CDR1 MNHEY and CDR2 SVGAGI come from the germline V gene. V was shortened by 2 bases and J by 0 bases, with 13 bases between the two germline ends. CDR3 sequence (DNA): TGTGCCAGCAGTTACCCTATAGGCGACGCTAACTATGGCTACACCTTC. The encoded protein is CASSYPIGDANYGYTF.

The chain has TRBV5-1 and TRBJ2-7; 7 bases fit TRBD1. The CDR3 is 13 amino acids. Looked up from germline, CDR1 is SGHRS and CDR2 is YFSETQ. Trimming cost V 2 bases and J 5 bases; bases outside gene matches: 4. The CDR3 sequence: CASSLQGNNEQYF. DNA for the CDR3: TGCGCCAGCAGCTTACAGGGGAACAACGAGCAGTACTTC.

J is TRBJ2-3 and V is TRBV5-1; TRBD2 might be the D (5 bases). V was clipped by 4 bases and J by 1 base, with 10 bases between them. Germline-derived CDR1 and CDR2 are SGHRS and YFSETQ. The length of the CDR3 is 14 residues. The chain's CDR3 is CASSPDSGTDTQYF. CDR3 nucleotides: TGCGCCAGCAGCCCGGACTCGGGCACAGATACGCAGTATTTT.

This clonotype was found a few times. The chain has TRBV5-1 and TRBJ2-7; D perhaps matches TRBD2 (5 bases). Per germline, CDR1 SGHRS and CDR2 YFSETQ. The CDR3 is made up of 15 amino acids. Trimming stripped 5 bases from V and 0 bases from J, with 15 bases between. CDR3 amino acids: CASSFDGTSSYEQYF. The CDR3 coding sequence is TGCGCCAGCAGTTTCGACGGAACTAGCTCCTACGAGCAGTACTTC.

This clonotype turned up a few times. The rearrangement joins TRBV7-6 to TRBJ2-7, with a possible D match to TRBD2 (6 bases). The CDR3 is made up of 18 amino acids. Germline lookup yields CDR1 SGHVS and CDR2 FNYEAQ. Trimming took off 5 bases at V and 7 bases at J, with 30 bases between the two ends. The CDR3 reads CASSTKWGVQGPITEQYV. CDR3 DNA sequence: TGTGCCAGCAGCACCAAGTGGGGGGTCCAGGGACCTATTACGGAGCAGTACGTC.

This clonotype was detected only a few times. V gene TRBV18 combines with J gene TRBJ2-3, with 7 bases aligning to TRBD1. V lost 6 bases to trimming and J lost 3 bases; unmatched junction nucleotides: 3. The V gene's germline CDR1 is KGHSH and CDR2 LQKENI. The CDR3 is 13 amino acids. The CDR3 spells CASSGTATDTQYF. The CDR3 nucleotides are TGTGCCAGCTCGGGGACAGCAACAGATACGCAGTATTTT.

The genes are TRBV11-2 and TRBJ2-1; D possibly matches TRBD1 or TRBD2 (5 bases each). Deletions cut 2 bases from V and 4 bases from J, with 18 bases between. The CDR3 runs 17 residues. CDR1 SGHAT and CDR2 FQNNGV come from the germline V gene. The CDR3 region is CASSLRVGSGRYNEQFF. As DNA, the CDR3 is TGTGCCAGCAGCTTAAGGGTTGGATCGGGACGATACAATGAGCAGTTCTTC.

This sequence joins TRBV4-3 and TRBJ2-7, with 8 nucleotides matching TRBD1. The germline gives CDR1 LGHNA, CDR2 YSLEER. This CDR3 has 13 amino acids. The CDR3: CGLLDRAMYEQYF. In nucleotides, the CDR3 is TGCGGACTCTTGGACAGGGCCATGTACGAGCAGTACTTC.

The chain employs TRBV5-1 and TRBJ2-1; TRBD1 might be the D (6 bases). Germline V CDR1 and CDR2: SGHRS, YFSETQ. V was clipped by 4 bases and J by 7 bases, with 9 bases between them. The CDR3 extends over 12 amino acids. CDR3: CASSGGQNEQFF. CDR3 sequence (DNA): TGCGCCAGCAGCGGAGGACAGAATGAGCAGTTCTTC.

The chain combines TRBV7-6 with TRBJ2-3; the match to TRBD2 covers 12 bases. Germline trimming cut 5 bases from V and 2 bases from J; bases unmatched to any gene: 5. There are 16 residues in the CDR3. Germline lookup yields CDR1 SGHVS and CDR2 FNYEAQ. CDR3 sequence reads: CASSVLAGGVTDTQYF. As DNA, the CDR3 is TGTGCCAGCAGCGTACTAGCGGGGGGAGTCACAGATACGCAGTATTTT.

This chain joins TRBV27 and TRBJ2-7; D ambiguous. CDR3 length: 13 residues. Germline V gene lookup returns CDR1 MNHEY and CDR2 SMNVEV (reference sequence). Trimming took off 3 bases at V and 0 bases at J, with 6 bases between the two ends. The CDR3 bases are TGTGCCAGCAGTTTTGCAGCCTCCTACGAGCAGTACTTC. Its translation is CASSFAASYEQYF.

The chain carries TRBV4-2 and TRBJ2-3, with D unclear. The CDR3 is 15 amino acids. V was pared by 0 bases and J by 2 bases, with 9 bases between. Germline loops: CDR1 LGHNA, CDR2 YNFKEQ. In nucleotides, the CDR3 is TGTGCCAGCAGCCAAGATTGGCGAGCCACAGATACGCAGTATTTT. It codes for CASSQDWRATDTQYF.

CDR3 region: CASSHPGQAPMRPQHF. The CDR3 nucleotides read TGCGCCAGCAGCCATCCGGGACAGGCCCCTATGAGGCCCCAGCATTTT. The chain is built from TRBV4-1 and TRBJ1-5, with 8 bases matching TRBD1. The ends lost 3 bases at V and 9 bases at J; junction bases unmatched: 13. The CDR3 consists of 16 residues. The V gene's germline CDR1 is MGHRA and CDR2 YSYEKL.

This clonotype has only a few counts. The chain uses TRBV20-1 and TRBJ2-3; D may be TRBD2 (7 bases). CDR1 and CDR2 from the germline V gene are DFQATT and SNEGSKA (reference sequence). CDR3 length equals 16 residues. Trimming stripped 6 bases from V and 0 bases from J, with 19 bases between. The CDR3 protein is CSATPLGGGSTDTQYF. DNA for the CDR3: TGCAGTGCCACTCCCTTAGGGGGGGGTAGCACAGATACGCAGTATTTT.